The 12 T cell receptor beta chains below come from one sample, sequenced in a study of neurological immune-mediated disorders. TCRdb independently ran MiXCR on the 5' RACE reads; one entry per CDR3 protein. The table includes fewer than 80,000 distinct CDR3 sequences, less than 6% detected once. The specimen sequenced was PBMCs. Receptor source: a woman between 50 and 59 years old with multiple sclerosis.

This clonotype was seen at least ten times. The rearrangement joins TRBV18 to TRBJ1-1; unclear D gene. CDR1 is KGHSH, CDR2 LQKENI, per germline. With 6 bases removed from V and 4 bases from J, the gap between germline ends came to 9 bases. The CDR3 totals 12 residues. CDR3: CASSVSATEAFF. The DNA of the CDR3 is TGTGCCAGCTCCGTGTCGGCCACTGAAGCTTTCTTT.

This clonotype was counted many times. The chain couples TRBV9 to TRBJ2-2; D not certain. V was clipped by 2 bases and J by 5 bases, with 4 bases between them. Germline V lookup: CDR1 SGDLS, CDR2 YYNGEE. The CDR3 has 12 amino acids. The CDR3 DNA reads as TGTGCCAGCAGCGTTTGGACCGGGGAGCTGTTTTTT. Translated, it gives CASSVWTGELFF.

The table lists this clonotype with many counts. The CDR3 bases are TGTGCCATCAGGGCCCAGGAGGAGACCCAGTACTTC. This codes for CAIRAQEETQYF. This sequence joins TRBV10-3 and TRBJ2-5; D remains ambiguous. The CDR3 is 12 residues long. V lost 6 bases, J lost 5 bases, and 10 bases lay in between. The germline gives CDR1 ENHRY, CDR2 SYGVKD.

As concerns this clonotype: This may be a read error: a much more frequent sequence differs by one nucleotide. This chain joins TRBV20-1 and TRBJ1-4; the D is unclear. Germline assignment: CDR1 DFQATT and CDR2 SNEGSKA (reference sequence). CDR3 size: 15 residues. The V end lost 0 bases, the J end lost 7 bases, and 15 bases lay between the germline ends. DNA for the CDR3: TGCAGTGCTAGAGATCCTCAGACACCTAGTGAAAAACTGTTTTTT. Its protein product is CSARDPQTPSEKLFF.

This clonotype was seen many times. The chain links TRBV9 to TRBJ1-2, with 8 positions matching TRBD1. V shed 4 bases, J shed 2 bases, and the junction held 7 bases outside the gene matches. The germline gives CDR1 SGDLS, CDR2 YYNGEE. The CDR3 has 15 amino acids. The CDR3 DNA reads as TGTGCCAGCAGCCCGTTGACAGGGGCGAACTATGGCTACACCTTC. This encodes CASSPLTGANYGYTF.

This clonotype was detected ten times or more. The rearrangement joins TRBV7-2 to TRBJ1-5; D is uncertain. The V and J ends lost 5 bases and 8 bases respectively, with 13 bases between them. The CDR3 length is 13 residues. The germline V gene encodes CDR1 SGHTA and CDR2 FQGNSA. This CDR3 reads CASSLGFKEPQHF. CDR3 sequence (DNA): TGTGCCAGCAGCCTTGGGTTTAAGGAGCCCCAGCATTTT.

This clonotype was seen at least ten times. This chain links TRBV10-3 with TRBJ2-3; TRBD2 matches at 8 bases. This CDR3 contains 15 residues. Germline V gene sequence: CDR1 ENHRY, CDR2 SYGVKD. V lost 4 bases to trimming and J lost 0 bases; unmatched junction nucleotides: 3. The CDR3 is CAISGRGGSTDTQYF. DNA for the CDR3: TGTGCCATCAGTGGTCGGGGGGGAAGCACAGATACGCAGTATTTT.

The table lists this clonotype with many counts. The chain is built from TRBV7-9 and TRBJ2-3; D remains ambiguous. The CDR3 is 11 residues long. V lost 3 bases and J 2 bases, leaving 0 bases between the germline ends. Germline V lookup: CDR1 SEHNR, CDR2 FQNEAQ (reference sequence). The CDR3 nucleotides are TGTGCCAGCAGCTTCACAGATACGCAGTATTTT. This encodes CASSFTDTQYF.

This clonotype was picked up many times. The chain is built from TRBV29-1 and TRBJ2-7, with 8 bases fitting TRBD2. Germline loops: CDR1 SQVTM, CDR2 ANQGSEA. Germline trimming cut 4 bases from V and 2 bases from J; bases unmatched to any gene: 10. The CDR3 runs to 15 residues. The CDR3 nucleotides are TGCAGCGTTGTCAAGATGCGGGGGGAGCCCTACGAGCAGTACTTC. Protein product: CSVVKMRGEPYEQYF.

The DNA for the CDR3 is TGTGCCAGCAGCCCTCGGGACAGTTCAACTAATGAAAAACTGTTTTTT. Its protein product is CASSPRDSSTNEKLFF. V gene TRBV7-9 combines with J gene TRBJ1-4; 7 bases map to TRBD1. J was trimmed by 0 bases and V by 5 bases; bases with no gene match: 6. This CDR3 comprises 16 residues. Germline V CDR1 and CDR2: SEHNR, FQNEAQ (reference sequence). Full variable domain (outside the CDR3, taken from reference TRBV7-9 and TRBJ1-4): DTGVSQNPRHKITKRGQNVTFRCDPISEHNRLYWYRQTLGQGPEFLTYFQNEAQLEKSRLLSDRFSAERPKGSFSTLEIQRTEQGDSAMYLCASSPRDSSTNEKLFFGSGTQLSVL.

This clonotype was counted many times. The chain links TRBV7-9 to TRBJ2-3, with TRBD2 matching 13 bases. Trimming removed 5 bases from V and 4 bases from J; junction bases left unmatched: 3. Germline lookup yields CDR1 SEHNR and CDR2 FQNEAQ (reference sequence). This CDR3 has 15 amino acids. CDR3 coding DNA: TGTGCCAGCAGCCGAGGACTAGCGGGGGCAGATACGCAGTATTTT. Its protein product is CASSRGLAGADTQYF.

Ten or more counts support this clonotype. V gene TRBV6-1 combines with J gene TRBJ1-6, with D possibly matching TRBD1 (6 bases). The germline V and J ends were trimmed by 6 bases and 10 bases, with 13 bases remaining between them. From germline, CDR1 is MNHNS and CDR2 SASEGT. This CDR3 spans 13 amino acids. This chain's CDR3 is CASRRDILSPLHF. CDR3 DNA sequence: TGTGCCAGCAGGCGGGACATCTTGTCACCCCTCCACTTT.